Below, 25 T cell receptor beta chains from the same sample are listed, as sequenced in a study of T cells in Graves' hyperthyroidism and ophthalmopathy. Amplified TCR beta CDR3 regions came from RNA transcripts. TCR CDR3 underwent first-round RT-PCR with the HTBI primer set. TCRdb reprocessed the multiplex PCR reads via MiXCR and lists one record per CDR3 protein. The sample gives hundreds of thousands of distinct CDR3 sequences, about 20% of which show up once; about half is in the top ten. Sequences were obtained from blood. The source is a man between 40 and 49 years old with Graves' ophthalmopathy.

This clonotype was counted at least ten times. The V and J genes are TRBV12-3 or TRBV12-4 and TRBJ1-2; weak D call: TRBD1 (5 bases). Trimming shortened V by 6 bases and J by 7 bases, and 15 bases separated the two germline ends. The CDR3 is 13 residues long. The CDR3 nucleotides read TGTGCCAGCAGCCTTACTCAGGGATCTGGCTACACCTTC. It specifies CASSLTQGSGYTF.

This clonotype was detected many times. The rearrangement joins TRBV7-2 to TRBJ2-7; TRBD2 matches 8 bases. The CDR3 covers 14 residues. Germline V lookup: CDR1 SGHTA, CDR2 FQGNSA. Trimming cost V 5 bases and J 2 bases; bases outside gene matches: 5. In nucleotides, the CDR3 is TGTGCCAGCAGCCCCCGGGGGGGACCCTACGAGCAGTACTTC. As protein: CASSPRGGPYEQYF. Based on the CDR3 plus reference TRBV7-2 and TRBJ2-7, the full variable domain is GAGVSQSPSNKVTEKGKDVELRCDPISGHTALYWYRQSLGQGLEFLIYFQGNSAPDKSGLPSDRFSAERTGGSVSTLTIQRTQQEDSAVYLCASSPRGGPYEQYFGPGTRLTVT.

V gene TRBV27 combines with J gene TRBJ2-7; 10 positions match TRBD2. The CDR3 has 16 residues. Germline assignment: CDR1 MNHEY and CDR2 SMNVEV (reference sequence). The ends lost 6 bases at V and 2 bases at J; junction bases unmatched: 10. In DNA, the CDR3 is TGTGCCAGCAGGCCCGCCGGGACTAGCGCCACCTACGAGCAGTACTTC. Translation: CASRPAGTSATYEQYF.

This clonotype was counted at least ten times. The genes are TRBV6-1 and TRBJ1-2; a weak D match, TRBD1 (5 bases). The germline V gene has CDR1 MNHNS and CDR2 SASEGT. The V gene lost 4 bases and the J gene lost 5 bases, with 20 bases spanning the gap. The CDR3 is 16 residues long. The CDR3 is CASSGIRGARNYGYTF. CDR3 coding DNA: TGTGCCAGCAGTGGCATACGCGGGGCTCGCAATTATGGCTACACCTTC.

This clonotype was found many times. The CDR3 DNA sequence: TGTGCCAGCAGTTCGATAGAACAGGGGGGTAGGTACGAGCAGTACTTC. This encodes CASSSIEQGGRYEQYF. The chain has TRBV27 and TRBJ2-7; TRBD1 matches at 8 bases. Germline CDR1 and CDR2: MNHEY and SMNVEV (reference sequence). Unmatched junction bases numbered 12, after V lost 4 bases and J lost 4 bases. The CDR3 is made up of 16 amino acids.

This clonotype was counted between two and nine times. The gene calls are TRBV12-5 and TRBJ1-4; D not certain. Germline V CDR1 and CDR2: LGHNT, FRNRAP. The V and J ends lost 10 bases and 8 bases respectively, with 20 bases between them. This CDR3 comprises 14 residues. This chain's CDR3 is CATSQDGRREKLFF. In nucleotides, the CDR3 is TGTGCTACCTCCCAGGACGGGAGAAGGGAAAAACTGTTTTTT.

The chain has TRBV12-3 or TRBV12-4 and TRBJ1-5; D is uncertain. Trimming pared 3 bases from V and 3 bases from J, leaving 9 bases between. This CDR3 has 14 amino acids. CDR3: CASSFANTNQPQHF. The CDR3 DNA is TGTGCCAGCAGTTTCGCCAATACCAATCAGCCCCAGCATTTT.

The chain couples TRBV10-3 to TRBJ2-1; D is ambiguous. The CDR3 covers 15 residues. Trimming cost V 3 bases and J 4 bases, with 13 bases left between them. Germline-derived CDR1 and CDR2 are ENHRY and SYGVKD. The DNA for the CDR3 is TGTGCCATCAGTGAACCCGGGCCAGTATACAATGAGCAGTTCTTC. Translated, it gives CAISEPGPVYNEQFF.

This clonotype appeared a few times. The CDR3 bases are TGTGCCAGCACCCCGCGCCTTCAGGGGGTGACCTCTGGCTACACCTTC. Amino acid sequence: CASTPRLQGVTSGYTF. The chain joins TRBV2 to TRBJ1-2, with 7 nucleotides matching TRBD1. The germline CDR1 and CDR2 sequences are SNHLY and FYNNEI. The V gene end was trimmed by 7 bases and the J gene end by 7 bases; junction bases not matched to a gene: 18. The CDR3 length is 16 residues.

This clonotype has ten or more counts. The chain combines TRBV11-1 with TRBJ2-7, with TRBD2 as a possible D gene (5 bases). Germline assignment: CDR1 SGHAT and CDR2 FQDESV (reference sequence). The CDR3 loop spans 17 amino acids. Trimming removed 1 base at V and 3 bases at J, with 19 bases between. The CDR3 protein is CASSLGGSSGGSYEQYF. Here the CDR3 DNA reads TGTGCCAGCAGCTTAGGTGGGTCGAGCGGTGGGAGCTACGAGCAGTACTTC.

The chain employs TRBV20-1 and TRBJ1-6; 7 nucleotides line up with TRBD1. The CDR3 totals 16 residues. Germline V CDR1 and CDR2: DFQATT, SNEGSKA (reference sequence). V lost 2 bases to trimming and J lost 7 bases; unmatched junction nucleotides: 11. The CDR3 region is CSARRGEDRRNSPLHF. The DNA for the CDR3 is TGCAGTGCTAGAAGGGGTGAGGACAGGAGAAATTCACCCCTCCACTTT.

This clonotype has a count of ten or more. CDR3 sequence reads: CASSSLAGAHNEQFF. The CDR3 nucleotides are TGTGCCAGCAGCTCACTAGCGGGAGCCCACAATGAGCAGTTCTTC. The V call is TRBV7-3, the J call TRBJ2-1; 11 bases fit TRBD2. This CDR3 is built from 15 residues. CDR1 is SGHTA, CDR2 FQGTGA, per germline. Losses at the gene ends were 4 bases for V and 5 bases for J; bases not matched to a gene: 4.

This clonotype was observed a handful of times. V gene TRBV24-1 combines with J gene TRBJ1-4, with a possible D match to TRBD1 (6 bases). Germline V gene sequence: CDR1 KGHDR, CDR2 SFDVKD. V was clipped by 4 bases and J by 7 bases, with 18 bases between them. This CDR3 is 16 amino acids long. For the CDR3, the DNA is TGTGCCACCAGTGACCCAAACGCGGGGGCGAGTGAAAAACTGTTTTTT. Amino acids: CATSDPNAGASEKLFF.

This clonotype has only a few counts. This chain joins TRBV12-3 or TRBV12-4 and TRBJ1-5; D is uncertain. The CDR3 has 12 residues. Trimming pared 7 bases from V and 5 bases from J, leaving 9 bases between. For the CDR3, the DNA is TGTGCCAGCACCACGGAGTATCAGCCCCAGCATTTT. Residues: CASTTEYQPQHF.

The chain joins TRBV9 to TRBJ1-5, with unresolved D. This CDR3 comprises 15 residues. Deletions cut 4 bases from V and 0 bases from J, with 11 bases between. CDR1 is SGDLS and CDR2 is YYNGEE in the germline V gene. The CDR3 loop is CASSNTGNSNQPQHF. In nucleotides, the CDR3 is TGTGCCAGCAGCAACACCGGGAATAGCAATCAGCCCCAGCATTTT.

This clonotype was recorded many times. This chain uses TRBV18 with TRBJ2-1, with 8 positions matching TRBD1. The CDR3 extends over 13 amino acids. Germline V gene sequence: CDR1 KGHSH, CDR2 LQKENI. The junction had 6 bases not matched to a gene; V was cut back by 2 bases and J by 12 bases. The CDR3 region has the DNA TGTGCCAGCTCACCAGTATCCGGGACAGGGCAGTTCTTC. Translating gives CASSPVSGTGQFF. Filled out from reference TRBV18 and TRBJ2-1, the complete variable domain reads NAGVMQNPRHLVRRRGQEARLRCSPMKGHSHVYWYRQLPEEGLKFMVYLQKENIIDESGMPKERFSAEFPKEGPSILRIQQVVRGDSAAYFCASSPVSGTGQFFGPGTRLTVL.

This rearrangement joins TRBV28 to TRBJ2-7, with TRBD1 identical over 8 bases. The CDR3 is made up of 16 amino acids. The germline V gene has CDR1 MDHEN and CDR2 SYDVKM. V lost 4 bases, J lost 2 bases, and 10 bases stayed unmatched. CDR3 nucleotides: TGTGCCAGCAGTTGGAACAGGGGGAAGGGAGCCTACGAGCAGTACTTC. Translation gives CASSWNRGKGAYEQYF.

This clonotype came up a few times. V gene TRBV7-6 combines with J gene TRBJ2-1; TRBD2 matches 9 bases. The CDR3 consists of 15 residues. Germline CDR1 is SGHVS and CDR2 is FNYEAQ. The trim removed 6 bases at V and 2 bases at J, leaving 5 bases unmatched. CDR3 in DNA: TGTGCCAGCAGTTCTAGCGGGATGGCCTACAATGAGCAGTTCTTC. Its translation is CASSSSGMAYNEQFF.

This clonotype was seen a handful of times. This chain connects TRBV6-1 to TRBJ1-2; D is ambiguous. Trimming removed 1 base from V and 1 base from J, with 16 bases in between. The germline gives CDR1 MNHNS, CDR2 SASEGT. This CDR3 comprises 17 residues. CDR3 DNA sequence: TGTGCCAGCAGTGAAGTGAAAGGGTTTCGGCGTAACTATGGCTACACCTTC. Translation gives CASSEVKGFRRNYGYTF.

The chain joins TRBV4-1 to TRBJ2-3; 8 nucleotides line up with TRBD2. The CDR3 is 16 amino acids. Germline V lookup: CDR1 MGHRA, CDR2 YSYEKL. With V trimmed by 1 base and J by 5 bases, 8 bases remained unmatched. CDR3 residues: CASSQGGTGGRDTQYF. Here the CDR3 DNA reads TGCGCCAGCAGCCAAGGTGGGACGGGAGGGAGAGATACGCAGTATTTT.

V and J are TRBV5-6 and TRBJ1-2; D might be TRBD1 (6 bases). CDR1 is SGHDT and CDR2 is YYEEEE in the germline V gene. Trimming stripped 0 bases from V and 6 bases from J, with 18 bases between. The CDR3 extends over 16 amino acids. This CDR3 is CASSLVGRGRPNGYTF. The CDR3 nucleotides read TGTGCCAGCAGCTTGGTGGGCAGGGGACGACCCAATGGCTACACCTTC.

This clonotype was seen repeatedly, ten times or more. The gene calls are TRBV18 and TRBJ2-3, with TRBD2 matching 9 bases. The CDR3 loop spans 14 amino acids. Germline CDR1 KGHSH, CDR2 LQKENI. With 3 bases clipped from V and 8 bases from J, the junction kept 6 bases outside the gene matches. The CDR3 reads CASSPTSGSFTQYF. CDR3 sequence (DNA): TGTGCCAGCTCACCGACTAGCGGTTCCTTTACGCAGTATTTT.

This clonotype was seen more than once but under ten times. The chain carries TRBV9 and TRBJ1-5, with 7 nucleotides matching TRBD1. Germline V CDR1 and CDR2: SGDLS, YYNGEE. The CDR3 length is 15 residues. V lost 4 bases and J lost 2; bases outside the gene matches: 6. The CDR3 is CASSKGGSGNQPQHF. Written as DNA, the CDR3 is TGTGCCAGCAGCAAAGGGGGCTCCGGCAATCAGCCCCAGCATTTT.

This clonotype occurred many times. V and J are TRBV3-1 and TRBJ1-6; tentative D call: TRBD1 (6 bases). Trimming shortened V by 0 bases and J by 10 bases, and 7 bases separated the two germline ends. The CDR3 contains 13 residues. CDR1 and CDR2 (germline): LGHDT, YNNKEL (reference sequence). In nucleotides, the CDR3 is TGTGCCAGCAGCCAAGACAGGGGATCACCCCTCCACTTT. Its protein product is CASSQDRGSPLHF.

This clonotype was seen ten or more times. The chain combines TRBV28 with TRBJ1-2; D call uncertain. V lost 5 bases to trimming and J lost 8 bases, with 12 bases between them. CDR1 and CDR2 from the germline V gene are MDHEN and SYDVKM. The CDR3 is 12 residues long. The CDR3 DNA reads TGTGCCAGCAGTCCGCTGACTGGGGGCTACACCTTC. Its protein is CASSPLTGGYTF.